This T cell receptor beta chain was observed in a study of shared clonotypes between healthy human individuals. Broader study findings: Of the naive CD4 clonotypes, around 4.8% were shared across several donors. Generally, naive subsets came out with larger estimated richness than memory subsets. Rarefaction revealed incomplete sorted-subset sequencing despite large depth. Generation of non-shared clonotypes was less probable than generation of clonotypes shared by all four donors.

As concerns this clone: Its target is not known.

The protocol was immunoSEQ multiplex PCR, while the TCRdb copy is restricted to in-frame clones and leaves out a portion. This table holds about 120,000 clones, about 71% found once. The CDR3 is made up of 15 amino acids. J lost 8 bases, V lost 0 bases, and 6 bases had no gene match. CDR1 is KGHSH, CDR2 LQKENI, per germline. The rearrangement joins TRBV18 to TRBJ1-2; TRBD1 aligns across 10 bases. This receptor was obtained from a woman under 40 in good health. Sequencing used memory CD8+ T cells sorted from blood. Sample subset: CD45RO+ cells pooled with CCR7-negative TemRA cells. This chain's CDR3 is CASSPPSTGGRGYTF. The CDR3 nucleotides read TGTGCCAGCTCACCACCGTCGACAGGGGGCAGGGGCTACACCTTC.